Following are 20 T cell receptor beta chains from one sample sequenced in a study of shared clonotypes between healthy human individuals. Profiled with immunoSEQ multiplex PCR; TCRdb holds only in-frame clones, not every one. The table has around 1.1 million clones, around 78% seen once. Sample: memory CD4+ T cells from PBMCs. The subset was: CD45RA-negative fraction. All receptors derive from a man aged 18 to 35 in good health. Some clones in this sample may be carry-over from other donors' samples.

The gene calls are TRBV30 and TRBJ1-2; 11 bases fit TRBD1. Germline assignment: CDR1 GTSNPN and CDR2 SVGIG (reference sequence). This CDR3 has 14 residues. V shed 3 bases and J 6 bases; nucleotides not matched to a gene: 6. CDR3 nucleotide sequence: TGTGCCTGGAGGGACAGGGGGCAGCAGCATGGCTACACCTTC. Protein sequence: CAWRDRGQQHGYTF. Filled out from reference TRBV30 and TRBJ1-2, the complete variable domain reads SQTIHQWPATLVQPVGSPLSLECTVEGTSNPNLYWYRQAAGRGLQLLFYSVGIGQISSEVPQNLSASRPQDRQFILSSKKLLLSDSGFYLCAWRDRGQQHGYTFGSGTRLTVV.

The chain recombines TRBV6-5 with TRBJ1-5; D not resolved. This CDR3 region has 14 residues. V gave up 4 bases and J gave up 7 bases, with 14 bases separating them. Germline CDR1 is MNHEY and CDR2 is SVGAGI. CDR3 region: CASSSGQRRQPQHF. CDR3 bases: TGTGCCAGCAGTTCTGGGCAGCGACGACAGCCCCAGCATTTT.

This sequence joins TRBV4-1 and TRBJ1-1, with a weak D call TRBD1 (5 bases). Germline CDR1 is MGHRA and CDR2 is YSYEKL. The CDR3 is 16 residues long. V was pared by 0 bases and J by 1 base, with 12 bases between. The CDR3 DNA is TGCGCCAGCAGCCAAGATCCCCTGACAGCGAACACTGAAGCTTTCTTT. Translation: CASSQDPLTANTEAFF.

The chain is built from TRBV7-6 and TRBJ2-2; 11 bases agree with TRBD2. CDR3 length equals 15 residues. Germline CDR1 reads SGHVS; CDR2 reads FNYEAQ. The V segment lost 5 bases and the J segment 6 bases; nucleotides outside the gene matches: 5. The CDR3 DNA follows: TGTGCCAGCAGCGGCCTAGCGGGAGGCCCCGGGGAGCTGTTTTTT. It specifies CASSGLAGGPGELFF. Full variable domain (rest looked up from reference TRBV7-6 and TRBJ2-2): GAGVSQSPRYKVTKRGQDVALRCDPISGHVSLYWYRQALGQGPEFLTYFNYEAQQDKSGLPNDRFSAERPEGSISTLTIQRTEQRDSAMYRCASSGLAGGPGELFFGEGSRLTVL.

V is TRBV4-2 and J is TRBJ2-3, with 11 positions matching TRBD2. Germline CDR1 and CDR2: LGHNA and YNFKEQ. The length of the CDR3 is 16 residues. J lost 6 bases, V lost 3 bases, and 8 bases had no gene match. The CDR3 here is CASSHDLAGGRDTQYF. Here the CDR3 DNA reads TGTGCCAGCAGCCATGATCTAGCGGGAGGCAGGGATACGCAGTATTTT.

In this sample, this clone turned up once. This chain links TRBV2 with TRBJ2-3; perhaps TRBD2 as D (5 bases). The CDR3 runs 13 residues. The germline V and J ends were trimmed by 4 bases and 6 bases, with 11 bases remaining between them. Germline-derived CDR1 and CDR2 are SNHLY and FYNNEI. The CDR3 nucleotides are TGTGCCAGCAGTGTTGAACTAGGCGATACGCAGTATTTT. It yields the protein CASSVELGDTQYF.

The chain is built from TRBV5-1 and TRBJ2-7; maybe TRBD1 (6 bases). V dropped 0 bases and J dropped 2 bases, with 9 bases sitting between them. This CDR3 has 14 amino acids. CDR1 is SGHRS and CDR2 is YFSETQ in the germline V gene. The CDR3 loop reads CASSLVGQAYEQYF. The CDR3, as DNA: TGCGCCAGCAGCTTGGTGGGACAAGCCTACGAGCAGTACTTC. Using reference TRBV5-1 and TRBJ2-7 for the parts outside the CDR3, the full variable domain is KAGVTQTPRYLIKTRGQQVTLSCSPISGHRSVSWYQQTPGQGLQFLFEYFSETQRNKGNFPGRFSGRQFSNSRSEMNVSTLELGDSALYLCASSLVGQAYEQYFGPGTRLTVT.

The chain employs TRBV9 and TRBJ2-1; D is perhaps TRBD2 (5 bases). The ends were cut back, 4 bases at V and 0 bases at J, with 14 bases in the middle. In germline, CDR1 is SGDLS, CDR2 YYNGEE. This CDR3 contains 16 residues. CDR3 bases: TGTGCCAGCAGCATTACTAGGTCACGCTCCTACAATGAGCAGTTCTTC. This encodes CASSITRSRSYNEQFF.

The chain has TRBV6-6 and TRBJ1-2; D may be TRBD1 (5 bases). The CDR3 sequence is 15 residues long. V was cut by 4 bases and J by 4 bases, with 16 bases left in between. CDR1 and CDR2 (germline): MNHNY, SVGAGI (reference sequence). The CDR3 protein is CASSSGPREGYGYTF. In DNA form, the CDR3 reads TGTGCCAGCAGTTCAGGGCCCCGAGAGGGCTATGGCTACACCTTC.

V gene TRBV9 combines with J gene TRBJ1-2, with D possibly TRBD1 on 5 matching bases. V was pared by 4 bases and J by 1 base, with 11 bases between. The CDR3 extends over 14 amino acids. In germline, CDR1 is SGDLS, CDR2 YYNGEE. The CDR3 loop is CASSRSGGNYGYTF. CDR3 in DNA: TGTGCCAGCAGCAGATCGGGGGGTAACTATGGCTACACCTTC.

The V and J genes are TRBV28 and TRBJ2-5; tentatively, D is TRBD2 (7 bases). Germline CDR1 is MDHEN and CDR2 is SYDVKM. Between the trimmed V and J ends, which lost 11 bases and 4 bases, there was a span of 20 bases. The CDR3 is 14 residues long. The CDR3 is CAGASGGGRETQYF. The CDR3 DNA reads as TGTGCCGGAGCTAGTGGGGGGGGCCGAGAGACCCAGTACTTC.

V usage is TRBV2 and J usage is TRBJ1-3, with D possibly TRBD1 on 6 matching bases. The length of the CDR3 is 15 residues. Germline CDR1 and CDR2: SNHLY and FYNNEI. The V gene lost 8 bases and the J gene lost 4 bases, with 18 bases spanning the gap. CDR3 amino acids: CASSQSTGFGNTIYF. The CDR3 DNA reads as TGTGCCAGCTCCCAATCGACAGGTTTCGGAAACACCATATATTTT.

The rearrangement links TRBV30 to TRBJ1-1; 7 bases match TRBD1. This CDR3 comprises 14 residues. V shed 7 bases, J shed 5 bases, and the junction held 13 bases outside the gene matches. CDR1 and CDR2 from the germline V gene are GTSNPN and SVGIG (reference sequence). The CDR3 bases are TGTGCCTACGAAAACAGGGGAAAGAGGACTGAAGCTTTCTTT. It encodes CAYENRGKRTEAFF.

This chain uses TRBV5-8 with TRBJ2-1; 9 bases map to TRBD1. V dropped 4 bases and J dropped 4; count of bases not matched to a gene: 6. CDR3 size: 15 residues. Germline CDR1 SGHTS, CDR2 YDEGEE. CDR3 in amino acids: CASSGRDRAYNEQFF. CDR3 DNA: TGTGCCAGCAGCGGCAGGGACAGGGCGTACAATGAGCAGTTCTTC.

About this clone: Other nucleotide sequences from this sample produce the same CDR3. The CDR3 is CAWGNEKLFF. The CDR3 bases are TGTGCCTGGGGCAATGAAAAACTGTTTTTT. The V and J genes are TRBV30 and TRBJ1-4; no clear D gene. Trimming removed 5 bases at V and 5 bases at J, with 3 bases between. Germline values: CDR1 GTSNPN, CDR2 SVGIG (reference sequence). This CDR3 contains 10 residues.

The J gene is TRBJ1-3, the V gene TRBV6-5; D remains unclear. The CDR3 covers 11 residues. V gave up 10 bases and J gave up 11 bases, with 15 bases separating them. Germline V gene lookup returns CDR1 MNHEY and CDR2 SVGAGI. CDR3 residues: CATGPPWAIYF. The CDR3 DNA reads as TGTGCCACCGGCCCCCCTTGGGCCATATATTTT.

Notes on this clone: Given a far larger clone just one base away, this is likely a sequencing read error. Here the CDR3 reads CSVLTGNTGAFF. The CDR3 nucleotides are TGCAGCGTCCTGACAGGGAACACTGGAGCTTTCTTT. The chain has TRBV29-1 and TRBJ1-1, with 7 bases lining up with TRBD1. Germline V gives CDR1 SQVTM, CDR2 ANQGSEA. The CDR3 covers 12 residues. The full variable domain, in which reference TRBV29-1 and TRBJ1-1 provide the parts outside the CDR3, is SAVISQKPSRDICQRGTSLTIQCQVDSQVTMMFWYRQQPGQSLTLIATANQGSEATYESGFVIDKFPISRPNLTFSTLTVSNMSPEDSSIYLCSVLTGNTGAFFGQGTRLTVV.

CDR3 protein: CASSQVGDGYGYTF. CDR3 nucleotides: TGTGCCAGTAGTCAGGTAGGAGACGGCTATGGCTACACCTTC. The rearrangement joins TRBV19 to TRBJ1-2; D gene ambiguous. The germline V gene has CDR1 LNHDA and CDR2 SQIVND (reference sequence). There are 14 residues in the CDR3. The V end lost 5 bases, the J end lost 4 bases, and 14 bases lay between the germline ends.

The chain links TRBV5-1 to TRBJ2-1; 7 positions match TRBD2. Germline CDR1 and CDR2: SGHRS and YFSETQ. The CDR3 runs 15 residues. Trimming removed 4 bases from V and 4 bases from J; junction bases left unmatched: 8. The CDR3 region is CASSPGGPDYNEQFF. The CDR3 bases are TGCGCCAGCAGCCCGGGGGGACCGGATTACAATGAGCAGTTCTTC. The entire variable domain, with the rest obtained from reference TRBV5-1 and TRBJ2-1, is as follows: KAGVTQTPRYLIKTRGQQVTLSCSPISGHRSVSWYQQTPGQGLQFLFEYFSETQRNKGNFPGRFSGRQFSNSRSEMNVSTLELGDSALYLCASSPGGPDYNEQFFGPGTRLTVL.

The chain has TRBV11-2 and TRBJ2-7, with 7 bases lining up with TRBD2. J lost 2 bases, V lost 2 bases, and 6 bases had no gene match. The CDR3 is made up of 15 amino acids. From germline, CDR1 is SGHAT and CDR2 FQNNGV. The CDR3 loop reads CASSLSLAEAYEQYF. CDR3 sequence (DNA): TGTGCCAGCAGCTTATCGCTAGCGGAGGCCTACGAGCAGTACTTC.